A selection of T cell receptor beta chains follows, all from one sample in a study of beta chain features in type 1 diabetes. Generated by immunoSEQ multiplex PCR, the TCRdb table keeps only in-frame clones and is missing some. The profile shows under 250,000 clones, around a quarter of them singletons. Sequences were obtained from central memory CD4+ T cells from blood. Source of these receptors: a man aged 25 to 40 in good health. Each CDR3 is given with its conserved first and last residue. The D gene is left open where the match is weak. Clone size, where shown, is once, few, many, or a class for clones that have expanded.

V,D,J,size,DNA,CDR3
TRBV7-9,.,TRBJ2-7,few,TGTGCCAGCAGCTCGACAGGAGATCACTACGAGCAGTACTTC,CASSSTGDHYEQYF
TRBV2,.,TRBJ1-4,.,TGTGCCAGCAGTGATGCTCTGGCAGGGTTTGAAAAACTGTTTTTT,CASSDALAGFEKLFF
TRBV30,TRBD2,TRBJ2-1,.,TGTGCCTGGAGTGTACAGAGGACAACAGGGACTAGCGGGAGCTACAATGAGCAGTTCTTC,CAWSVQRTTGTSGSYNEQFF
TRBV28,.,TRBJ2-1,few,TGTGCCAGCAGCCCTTTTCGGGGTGAGCAGTTCTTC,CASSPFRGEQFF
TRBV9,TRBD2,TRBJ2-3,many,TGTGCCAGCAGCCCCCCTAGCGGGCTTAGCACAGATACGCAGTATTTT,CASSPPSGLSTDTQYF
TRBV2,.,TRBJ2-3,.,TGTGCCACCCTTCGACGCACAGATACGCAGTATTTT,CATLRRTDTQYF
TRBV4-3,TRBD1,TRBJ1-2,.,TGCGCCAGCAGCCAAGATCTGACAGGGGTCAACTATGGCTACACCTTC,CASSQDLTGVNYGYTF
TRBV9,.,TRBJ2-7,.,TGTGCCAGCAGCTCCCGCCCAGGGGTGGGCTACGAGCAGTACTTC,CASSSRPGVGYEQYF
TRBV6-5,.,TRBJ1-1,.,TGTGCCAGTATCTCCGACGAAATCACTGAAGCTTTCTTT,CASISDEITEAFF
TRBV5-6,.,TRBJ1-5,.,TGTGCCAGCAGCGGACCTAATCAGCCCCAGCATTTT,CASSGPNQPQHF
TRBV30,.,TRBJ2-7,few,TGTGCCTGGAGTGTAGGCGGGGCAGTCAGCTCCTACGAGCAGTACTTC,CAWSVGGAVSSYEQYF
TRBV30,.,TRBJ2-5,few,TGTGCCTGGAGTAGGGACACCCAAGAGACCCAGTACTTC,CAWSRDTQETQYF
TRBV10-3,.,TRBJ2-5,.,TGTGCCATCAGTGACAGCACGGAGACCCAGTACTTC,CAISDSTETQYF
TRBV15,.,TRBJ2-7,.,TGTGCCACCAGCAGAGATCTGCCGTCGCAGGGGCTCTACGAGCAGTACTTC,CATSRDLPSQGLYEQYF
TRBV5-1,.,TRBJ1-5,.,TGCGCCAGCAGCTTAGACGGCGGCAATCAGCCCCAGCATTTT,CASSLDGGNQPQHF
TRBV10-3,.,TRBJ1-1,few,TGTGCCATCAGTGAGAACAGGGTCGGCACTGAAGCTTTCTTT,CAISENRVGTEAFF
TRBV7-2,TRBD1,TRBJ2-3,.,TGTGCCAGCAGCTTCGCAGGGGGCGGTACAGATACGCAGTATTTT,CASSFAGGGTDTQYF
TRBV5-5,TRBD2,TRBJ2-3,few,TGTGCCAGCAGCTCACCAGCGGGACTAACCACAGATACGCAGTATTTT,CASSSPAGLTTDTQYF
TRBV30,.,TRBJ1-5,.,TGTGCCTGGAGTGACCCCGGGGGGCCCCAGCATTTT,CAWSDPGGPQHF
TRBV5-4,.,TRBJ2-7,many,TGTGCCAGCAGCAGGGAAGGGGTTGTCTACGAGCAGTACTTC,CASSREGVVYEQYF
TRBV29-1,.,TRBJ2-3,few,TGCAGCGTTGCTCGCCAAGGGGGGTATACGCAGTATTTT,CSVARQGGYTQYF
TRBV6-5,TRBD1,TRBJ1-1,few,TGTGCCAGCAGTTTTCGACAGGGGAGGAACACTGAAGCTTTCTTT,CASSFRQGRNTEAFF
TRBV19,TRBD1,TRBJ1-5,.,TGTGCCAGTAGTGGCGGGACAGGCACCAATCAGCCCCAGCATTTT,CASSGGTGTNQPQHF
TRBV7-2,.,TRBJ1-6,few,TGTGCCAGCAGCTTAGCGACTGTTGATAATTCACCCCTCCACTTT,CASSLATVDNSPLHF
TRBV4-2,.,TRBJ1-1,few,TGTGCCAGCAGCCATTACAAGAACACTGAAGCTTTCTTT,CASSHYKNTEAFF
TRBV30,TRBD1,TRBJ2-7,.,TGTGCCTGGAGTGCCACCGGGACAGGGGGCCGCGAGCAGTACTTC,CAWSATGTGGREQYF
TRBV7-2,TRBD1,TRBJ1-2,many,TGTGCCAGCAGCCAAAGACAGGGTGTCTTTGGCTACACCTTC,CASSQRQGVFGYTF
TRBV6-5,.,TRBJ2-2,many,TGTGCCAGCAGTTACTTCGCAGGCGGGGAGCTGTTTTTT,CASSYFAGGELFF
TRBV30,.,TRBJ1-2,.,TGTGCCTGGAGTGACCCCCGCAGGACTCTAGGCTACACCTTC,CAWSDPRRTLGYTF
TRBV9,TRBD2,TRBJ2-1,once,TGTGCCAGCACCAAACTAGCGGGATCAAGCAATGAGCAGTTCTTC,CASTKLAGSSNEQFF
TRBV30,.,TRBJ1-5,.,TGTGCCTGGAGCCCACATAGCAATCAGCCCCAGCATTTT,CAWSPHSNQPQHF
TRBV28,TRBD1,TRBJ2-1,.,TGTGCCAGCAGTTCGCGACAGGGAAAGTTCTTC,CASSSRQGKFF
TRBV5-4,.,TRBJ2-3,.,TGTGCCAGCAGCTTGGGCGTCATAGGAAGCACAGATACGCAGTATTTT,CASSLGVIGSTDTQYF
TRBV5-6,.,TRBJ2-1,.,TGTGCCAGCACGCGGGTAGCATCCTCCAATGAGCAGTTCTTC,CASTRVASSNEQFF
TRBV9,.,TRBJ2-7,few,TGTGCCAGCAGCCCGAGGGCGGGAAGGGACTACGAGCAGTACTTC,CASSPRAGRDYEQYF
TRBV5-6,.,TRBJ2-7,few,TGTGCCAGCAGCTGGGGAGGAACTAGAATCCAGTACGAGCAGTACTTC,CASSWGGTRIQYEQYF
TRBV29-1,.,TRBJ2-2,.,TGCAGCGCAACCTCCGGGACCGCTGCCACCGGGGAGCTGTTTTTT,CSATSGTAATGELFF
TRBV11-2,.,TRBJ2-3,.,TGTGCCAGCAGCTTTTACGGGGGCCGCACAGATACGCAGTATTTT,CASSFYGGRTDTQYF
TRBV5-1,.,TRBJ2-1,few,TGCGCCAGCAGCTTTGACAATGAGCAGTTCTTC,CASSFDNEQFF
TRBV5-4,.,TRBJ2-7,few,TGTGCCAGCAGTCCACGGGACGGAGTCTACGAGCAGTACTTC,CASSPRDGVYEQYF
TRBV5-6,TRBD1,TRBJ2-1,.,TGTGCCAGCAGCAGACAGGGAGCAGGTGAGCAGTTCTTC,CASSRQGAGEQFF
TRBV18,.,TRBJ2-3,.,TGTGCCAGCTCACCTCTCGACAGGATTACAGATACGCAGTATTTT,CASSPLDRITDTQYF
TRBV2,TRBD2,TRBJ2-7,.,TGTGCCAGCGGCACTAGCGGGCGCTCCTACGAGCAGTACTTC,CASGTSGRSYEQYF
TRBV6-6,TRBD1,TRBJ1-2,many,TGTGCCAGCGGGACAGGCCCCTATGGCTACACCTTC,CASGTGPYGYTF
TRBV12-5,TRBD2,TRBJ2-1,.,TGTGCTAGTGGTTTGAGGGCGGGGGCCTACAATGAGCAGTTCTTC,CASGLRAGAYNEQFF
TRBV4-3,TRBD1,TRBJ2-5,.,TGCGCCAGCAGCCAAGATCTGACAGGGGGCCGGGAGACCCAGTACTTC,CASSQDLTGGRETQYF
TRBV28,TRBD2,TRBJ2-5,few,TGTGCCAGCCGACCAGCGGGAGCATTTCAAGAGACCCAGTACTTC,CASRPAGAFQETQYF
TRBV15,TRBD2,TRBJ2-3,.,TGTGCCACCAGCAAGGAGCTAGCGGGCGGTTCTCAGTATTTT,CATSKELAGGSQYF
TRBV5-1,.,TRBJ2-1,.,TGCGCCAGCAGCTTGGTAGCGTCGGGCAATGAGCAGTTCTTC,CASSLVASGNEQFF
TRBV14,TRBD2,TRBJ2-5,.,TGTGCCAGCAGCCGGGGACGATCTAGCGGAGGTCAAGAGACCCAGTACTTC,CASSRGRSSGGQETQYF
TRBV2,TRBD1,TRBJ1-5,.,TGTGCCAGCAGTGAAGAGGGGGCACGGGATCAGCCCCAGCATTTT,CASSEEGARDQPQHF